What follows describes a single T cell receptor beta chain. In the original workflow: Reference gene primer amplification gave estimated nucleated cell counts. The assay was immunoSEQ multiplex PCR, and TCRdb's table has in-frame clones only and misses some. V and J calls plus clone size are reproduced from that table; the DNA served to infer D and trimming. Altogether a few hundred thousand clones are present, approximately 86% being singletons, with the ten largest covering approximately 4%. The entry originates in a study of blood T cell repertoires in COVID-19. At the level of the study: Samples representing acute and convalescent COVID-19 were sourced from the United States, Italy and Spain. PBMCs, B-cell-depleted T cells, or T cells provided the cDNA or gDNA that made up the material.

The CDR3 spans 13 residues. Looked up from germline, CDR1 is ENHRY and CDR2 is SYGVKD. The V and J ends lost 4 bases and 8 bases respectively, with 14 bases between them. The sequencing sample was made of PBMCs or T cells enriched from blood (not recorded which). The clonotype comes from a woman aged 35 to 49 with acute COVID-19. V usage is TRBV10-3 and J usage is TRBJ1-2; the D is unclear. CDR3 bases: TGTGCCATCAGTGGTAGTTCTGGGGAGGGCTACACCTTC. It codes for CAISGSSGEGYTF.